These 10 T cell receptor beta chains were all obtained from the same sample, sequenced in a study of blood T cell repertoires in COVID-19. Method: immunoSEQ multiplex PCR; TCRdb's copy keeps in-frame clones and lacks some. Of about 140,000 clones in the sample, approximately 86% are singletons; the top ten hold over 5%. The sample was peripheral blood. These receptor sequences come from a human donor in a cohort sampled during active COVID-19.

This clone was found a few times. The genes are TRBV28 and TRBJ2-7, with D possibly TRBD1 on 5 matching bases. V lost 2 bases, J lost 9 bases, and 11 bases lay in between. The CDR3 sequence is 12 residues long. Germline V gives CDR1 MDHEN, CDR2 SYDVKM. The CDR3 here is CASSLGRGLQYF. The CDR3 nucleotides read TGTGCCAGCAGTTTAGGTAGGGGCCTGCAGTACTTC.

The chain links TRBV11-2 to TRBJ1-1; D gene uncertain. V lost 5 bases to trimming and J lost 6 bases, with 19 bases between them. Looked up from germline, CDR1 is SGHAT and CDR2 is FQNNGV. There are 15 residues in the CDR3. The CDR3 DNA is TGTGCCAGCAGCCCAACGGCGGTCTACCTGGCTGAAGCTTTCTTT. This codes for CASSPTAVYLAEAFF.

This clone occurred a few times. The chain links TRBV4-1 to TRBJ1-5; no reliable D call. Trimming shortened V by 0 bases and J by 7 bases, and 7 bases separated the two germline ends. The CDR3 spans 13 residues. Germline V CDR1 and CDR2: MGHRA, YSYEKL. CDR3 nucleotides: TGCGCCAGCAGCCAAGACGGTTTGCAGCCCCAGCATTTT. Its translation is CASSQDGLQPQHF.

The chain joins TRBV21-1 to TRBJ1-4; the D call TRBD1 from the table was never checked on the DNA. TRBV21-1 has pseudogene status. The CDR3 length is 15 residues. This CDR3 reads CASSKGGQGNEKLFF. In DNA, the CDR3 is TGTGCCAGCAGCAAAGGGGGACAGGGTAATGAAAAACTGTTTTTT.

The chain recombines TRBV6-2 or TRBV6-3 with TRBJ1-2, with 9 bases fitting TRBD1. CDR1 is MNHEY and CDR2 is SVGEGT in the germline V gene. This CDR3 contains 15 residues. J was trimmed by 7 bases and V by 0 bases; bases with no gene match: 6. CDR3 coding DNA: TGTGCCAGCAGTTACTCGCCCGGGACAGGGTTTGGCTACACCTTC. The encoded protein is CASSYSPGTGFGYTF.

This clone has ten or more counts. The J gene is TRBJ1-5, the V gene TRBV5-1, with D unclear. Germline values: CDR1 SGHRS, CDR2 YFSETQ. The CDR3 has 13 amino acids. The V and J ends lost 2 bases and 5 bases respectively, with 8 bases between them. CDR3 in DNA: TGCGCCAGCAGCTTCGATCCAGATCAGCCCCAGCATTTT. Translated: CASSFDPDQPQHF.

This chain links TRBV7-3 with TRBJ2-1; 7 bases are a match to TRBD2. V lost 5 bases and J lost 0; bases outside the gene matches: 4. Germline V gene lookup returns CDR1 SGHTA and CDR2 FQGTGA. The CDR3 contains 15 residues. In nucleotides, the CDR3 is TGTGCCAGCAGCAAGGGCGGGAGCTCCTACAATGAGCAGTTCTTC. Its translation: CASSKGGSSYNEQFF.

The CDR3 loop is CASSQPPGLAGPSTDTQYF. The CDR3 DNA follows: TGTGCCAGCAGCCAGCCACCGGGACTAGCGGGACCTAGCACAGATACGCAGTATTTT. V usage is TRBV3-1 (or the pseudogene TRBV3-2) and J usage is TRBJ2-3, with 13 bases aligning to TRBD2. With 3 bases clipped from V and 0 bases from J, the junction kept 9 bases outside the gene matches. Germline V gives CDR1 LGHDT, CDR2 YNNKEL (reference sequence). There are 19 residues in the CDR3.

This chain links TRBV7-9 with TRBJ2-7; D is uncertain. CDR3 length: 12 residues. V was pared by 2 bases and J by 5 bases, with 7 bases between. Germline V lookup: CDR1 SEHNR, CDR2 FQNEAQ (reference sequence). The CDR3 is CASSLNSHEQYF. The CDR3 DNA reads as TGTGCCAGCAGCTTAAACAGTCACGAGCAGTACTTC.

In this sample, this clone turned up many times. The rearrangement joins TRBV4-2 to TRBJ2-7; 7 bases line up with TRBD1. CDR1 and CDR2 (germline): LGHNA, YNFKEQ. V was clipped by 1 base and J by 5 bases; unmatched bases: 8. The CDR3 sequence is 15 residues long. The CDR3 coding sequence is TGTGCCAGCAGCCAAGGGCCGACAGGGTTGAACGAGCAGTACTTC. Its translation: CASSQGPTGLNEQYF.